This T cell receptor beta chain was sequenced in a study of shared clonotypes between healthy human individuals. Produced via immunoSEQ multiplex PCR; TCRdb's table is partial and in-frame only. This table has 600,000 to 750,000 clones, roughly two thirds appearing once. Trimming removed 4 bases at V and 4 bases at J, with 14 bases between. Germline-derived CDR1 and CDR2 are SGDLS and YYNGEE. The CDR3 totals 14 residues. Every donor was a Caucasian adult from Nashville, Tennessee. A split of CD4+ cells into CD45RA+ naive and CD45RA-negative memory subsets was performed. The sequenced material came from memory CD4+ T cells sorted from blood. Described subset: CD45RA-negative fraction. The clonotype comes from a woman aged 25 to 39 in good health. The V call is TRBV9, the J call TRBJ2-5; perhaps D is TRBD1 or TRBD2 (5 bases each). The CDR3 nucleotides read TGTGCCAGCAGCCCCCGGACTGGGGGAGAGACCCAGTACTTC. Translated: CASSPRTGGETQYF.